The present T cell receptor (beta chain) was sequenced within a study of shared clonotypes between healthy human individuals. Study conclusions and caveats: Measured sharing among donors was expected to vary with sequencing depth. What naive subsets generally showed was a larger estimated richness than memory subsets showed.

Concerning this clone itself: Its antigen is unidentified.

The naive CD8 subset, CD45RO-negative cells positively selected for CCR7, excluded terminally differentiated effector memory CD45RA+ cells. Donation came from healthy HIV-negative adults that had no recent acute infections or vaccinations. V gave up 7 bases and J gave up 7 bases, with 10 bases separating them. CDR1 is MNHNY, CDR2 SVGAGI, per germline (reference sequence). The CDR3 is 11 residues long. This table comes from immunoSEQ multiplex PCR, and its TCRdb copy is limited to in-frame clones, with some not included. The data show about 2.2 million clones, about 93% seen once. The TCR originated in a man in his late teens or twenties in good health. Some clones in this sample may be carry-over from other donors' samples. The chain combines TRBV6-6 with TRBJ1-1, with D unresolved. Material: naive CD8+ T cells from PBMCs. CDR3 sequence: CASTHNYEAFF. As DNA, the CDR3 is TGTGCCAGCACTCACAACTATGAAGCTTTCTTT.